The next 4 T cell receptor beta chains were all read from a single sample in a study of T-cell reconstitution after alpha-beta-depleted transplantation in children (dated by TCRdb to the mid-2010s). Library preparation employed PCR. Instrument on record: Illumina HiSeq 2500. To normalize quantification of the TCRbeta repertoire, the TCR libraries were built with molecular barcoding that relied on unique molecular identifiers. TCRdb passed the public sequencing reads through fastp at Q25 and MiXCR, retaining productive beta sequences. When rows share a CDR3 protein, they turn into one entry using the most common DNA and genes. The sample yields more than 550,000 distinct CDR3 sequences; over 9.5% were counted once. 3.5% to 5% of the sample is taken by the ten largest. Sample: PBMCs from the stem cell graft donor, taken from the stem cell graft. These receptors came from a human donor who donated a stem cell graft to a child with acute myeloid leukemia.

The table lists this clonotype with a few counts. CDR3 sequence reads: CASTPGGAADTQYF. The CDR3 region has the DNA TGCGCCAGCACCCCGGGGGGGGCGGCAGATACGCAGTATTTT. The rearrangement links TRBV5-1 to TRBJ2-3; 8 bases agree with TRBD2. The CDR3 has 14 residues. The V gene end was trimmed by 6 bases and the J gene end by 4 bases; junction bases not matched to a gene: 7. The germline gives CDR1 SGHRS, CDR2 YFSETQ.

Many counts were recorded for this clonotype. The gene calls are TRBV9 and TRBJ2-1; the D call may be TRBD1 or TRBD2 (5 bases each). Per the germline V gene, CDR1 is SGDLS and CDR2 is YYNGEE. CDR3 length: 14 amino acids. Between the trimmed V and J ends, which lost 7 bases and 0 bases, there was a span of 11 bases. CDR3 nucleotides: TGTGCCAGCGGGACGGCGAGCTCCTACAATGAGCAGTTCTTC. This sequence encodes CASGTASSYNEQFF.

This clonotype was seen many times. This chain links TRBV10-3 with TRBJ2-7; 9 bases line up with TRBD1. CDR3 length: 13 amino acids. The ends lost 2 bases at V and 13 bases at J; junction bases unmatched: 9. Germline loops: CDR1 ENHRY, CDR2 SYGVKD. CDR3 loop: CAISERKGDRAYF. CDR3 nucleotide sequence: TGTGCCATCAGTGAGAGGAAGGGGGACAGGGCATACTTC.

V and J are TRBV5-1 and TRBJ2-7, with 8 bases that match TRBD1. J gave up 3 bases and V 4 bases, and 15 bases lay outside the gene matches. The germline V gene encodes CDR1 SGHRS and CDR2 YFSETQ. There are 17 residues in the CDR3. The DNA for the CDR3 is TGCGCCAGCAGCCCACACCGAGACAGGGGTTTTGTCTACGAGCAGTACTTC. Amino acids: CASSPHRDRGFVYEQYF. Supplemented by reference TRBV5-1 and TRBJ2-7, the full variable domain reads KAGVTQTPRYLIKTRGQQVTLSCSPISGHRSVSWYQQTPGQGLQFLFEYFSETQRNKGNFPGRFSGRQFSNSRSEMNVSTLELGDSALYLCASSPHRDRGFVYEQYFGPGTRLTVT.